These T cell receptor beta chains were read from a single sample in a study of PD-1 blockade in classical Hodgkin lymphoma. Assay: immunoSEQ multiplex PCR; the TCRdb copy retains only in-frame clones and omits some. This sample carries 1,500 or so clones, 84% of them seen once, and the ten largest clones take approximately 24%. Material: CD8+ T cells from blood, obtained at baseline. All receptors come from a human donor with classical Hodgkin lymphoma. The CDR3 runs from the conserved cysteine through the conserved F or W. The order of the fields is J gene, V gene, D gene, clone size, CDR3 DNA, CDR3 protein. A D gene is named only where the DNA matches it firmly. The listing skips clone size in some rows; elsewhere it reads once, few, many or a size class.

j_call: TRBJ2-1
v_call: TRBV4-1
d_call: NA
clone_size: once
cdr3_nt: TGCGCCAGCAGCCAAGACTTAGGACCAGACGTGGAGCAGTTCTTC
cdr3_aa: CASSQDLGPDVEQFF

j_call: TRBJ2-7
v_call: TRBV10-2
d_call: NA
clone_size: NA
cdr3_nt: TGCGCCAGCAGTCCTGGCTACGAGCAGTACTTC
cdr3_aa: CASSPGYEQYF

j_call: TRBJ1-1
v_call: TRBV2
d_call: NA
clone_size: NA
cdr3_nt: TGTGCCAGCAGTGAACAGGGGCAAATGGACACAGACTCGGTTTTCTTT
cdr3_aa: CASSEQGQMDTDSVFF

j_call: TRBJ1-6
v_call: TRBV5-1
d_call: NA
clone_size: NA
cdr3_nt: TGCGCTGGAGGGTCACCCCTCCACTTT
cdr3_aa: CAGGSPLHF

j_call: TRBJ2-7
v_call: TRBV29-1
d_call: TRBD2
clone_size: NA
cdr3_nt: TGCAGCGTTGGACTAGCGGGGAGTTCCTACGAGCAGTACTTC
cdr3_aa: CSVGLAGSSYEQYF

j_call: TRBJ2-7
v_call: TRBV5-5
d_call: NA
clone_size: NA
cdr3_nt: TGTGCCAGCAGCTTGGCCTTCACTAATTACGAGCAGTACTTC
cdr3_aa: CASSLAFTNYEQYF

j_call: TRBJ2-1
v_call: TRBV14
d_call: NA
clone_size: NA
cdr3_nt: TGTGCCAGCAGCCGCACGGAAATGAGTGAGCAGTTCTTC
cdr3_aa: CASSRTEMSEQFF

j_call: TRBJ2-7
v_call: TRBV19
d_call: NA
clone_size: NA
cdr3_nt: TGTGCCAGTAGTATGGGCAGGTCCTACGAGCAGTACTTC
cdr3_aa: CASSMGRSYEQYF

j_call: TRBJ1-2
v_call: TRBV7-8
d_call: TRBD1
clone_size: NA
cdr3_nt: TGTGCCAGCAGCTTAAGGGGACAGGGGGGCTATGGCTACACCTTC
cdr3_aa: CASSLRGQGGYGYTF

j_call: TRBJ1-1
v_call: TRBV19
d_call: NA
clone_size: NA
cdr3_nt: TGTGCCAGTTGTATGGGGGGGAACACTGAAGCTTTCTTT
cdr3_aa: CASCMGGNTEAFF

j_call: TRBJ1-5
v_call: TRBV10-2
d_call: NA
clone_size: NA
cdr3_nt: TGCGCCAGCAGTGAGTCGCCGGGAAATAGCAATCAGCCCCAGCATTTT
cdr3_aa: CASSESPGNSNQPQHF

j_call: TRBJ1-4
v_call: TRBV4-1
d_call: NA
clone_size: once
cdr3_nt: TGCGCCAGCAGCCAAGTGGGGGCGGCGAAGAAACTGTTTTTT
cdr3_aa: CASSQVGAAKKLFF

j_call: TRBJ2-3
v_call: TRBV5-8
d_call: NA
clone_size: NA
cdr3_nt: TGTGCCAGCAGCTCAGGGGCGGCTAGCACAGATACGCAGTATTTT
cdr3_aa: CASSSGAASTDTQYF

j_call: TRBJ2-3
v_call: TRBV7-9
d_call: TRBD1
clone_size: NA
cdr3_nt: TGTGCCAGCAGCCTACCCCCCCAGGGGGCTCACACAGATACGCAGTATTTT
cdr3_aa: CASSLPPQGAHTDTQYF

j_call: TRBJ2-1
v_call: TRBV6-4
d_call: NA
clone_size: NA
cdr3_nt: TGTGCCAGCAGTGAGGGCTCCTACAATGAGCAGTTCTTC
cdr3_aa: CASSEGSYNEQFF

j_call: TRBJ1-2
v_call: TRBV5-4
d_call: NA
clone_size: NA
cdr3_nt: TGTGCCAGCAGCTTGGGAACCGACCCTCTGGGCTACACCTTC
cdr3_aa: CASSLGTDPLGYTF